Reported below is one TCR beta chain. The antigen is undetermined. Time point defined: persistent/refractory GD, antithyroid drugs over 5 years with positive TRAb. Generation of the TCR library employed RNA extracted from PBMCs. Building the TCR beta libraries relied on iRepertoire HTBI primers, and CDR3 regions underwent Arm-PCR. Each CDR3 protein gets one entry after TCRdb re-called the multiplex PCR reads with MiXCR. The sample records a few hundred thousand distinct CDR3 sequences, 23% being singletons. This record comes from a study of regulatory T cells in long-lasting Graves disease. About the study: Over 5 years of antithyroid drugs plus positive TSH receptor antibodies defined persistent Graves' disease. Findings and limits, study-wide: Less diverse TCR repertoires were seen in persistent Graves' patients than in newly diagnosed ones. A greater number of public clonotypes (2,741) was shared by persistent patients than by new patients (approximately 880). Limited sample numbers may have lowered accuracy.

The receptor comes from a female donor with Graves disease. Specimen: peripheral blood mononuclear cells (PBMCs), collected when the disease was refractory, from a patient treated with antithyroid drugs.

The CDR3 protein is CASSPYSGKAYNEQFF. The CDR3 DNA is TGTGCCAGCAGCCCTTATAGCGGGAAGGCCTACAATGAGCAGTTCTTC. This chain joins TRBV3-1 and TRBJ2-1; the match to TRBD2 covers 8 bases. CDR3 length: 16 amino acids. Germline V CDR1 and CDR2: LGHDT, YNNKEL (reference sequence). Losses at the gene ends were 4 bases for V and 2 bases for J; bases not matched to a gene: 7.